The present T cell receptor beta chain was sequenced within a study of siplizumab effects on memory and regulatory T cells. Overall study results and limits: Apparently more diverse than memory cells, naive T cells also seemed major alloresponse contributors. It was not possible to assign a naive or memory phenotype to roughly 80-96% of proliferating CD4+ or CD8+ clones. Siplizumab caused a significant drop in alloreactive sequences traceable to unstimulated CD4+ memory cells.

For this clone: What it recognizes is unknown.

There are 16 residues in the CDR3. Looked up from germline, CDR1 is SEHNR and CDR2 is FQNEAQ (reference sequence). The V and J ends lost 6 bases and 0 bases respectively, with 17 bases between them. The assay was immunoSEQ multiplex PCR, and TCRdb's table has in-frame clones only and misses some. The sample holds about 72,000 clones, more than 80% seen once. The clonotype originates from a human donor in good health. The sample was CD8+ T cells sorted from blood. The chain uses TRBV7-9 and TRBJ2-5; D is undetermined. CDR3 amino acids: CASSPLDRMYQETQYF. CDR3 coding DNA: TGTGCCAGCAGTCCTCTGGACCGGATGTACCAAGAGACCCAGTACTTC.